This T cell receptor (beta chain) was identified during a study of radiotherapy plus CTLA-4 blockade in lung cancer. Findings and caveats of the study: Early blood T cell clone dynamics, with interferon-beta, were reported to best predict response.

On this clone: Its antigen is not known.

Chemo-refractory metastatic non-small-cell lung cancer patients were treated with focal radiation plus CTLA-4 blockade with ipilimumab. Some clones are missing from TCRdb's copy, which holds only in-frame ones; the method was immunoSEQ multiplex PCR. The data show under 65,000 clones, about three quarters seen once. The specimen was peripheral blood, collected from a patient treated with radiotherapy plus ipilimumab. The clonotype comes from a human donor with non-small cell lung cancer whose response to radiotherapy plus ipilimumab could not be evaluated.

DNA for the CDR3: TGTGCCAGCAGTGATGACAGGGCTTGGAATTCACCCCTCCACTTT. Its translation: CASSDDRAWNSPLHF. V and J are TRBV9 and TRBJ1-6, with TRBD1 identical over 7 bases. V shed 5 bases and J 7 bases; nucleotides not matched to a gene: 9. This CDR3 is 15 amino acids long. The V gene's germline CDR1 is SGDLS and CDR2 YYNGEE. Filled out from reference TRBV9 and TRBJ1-6, the complete variable domain reads DSGVTQTPKHLITATGQRVTLRCSPRSGDLSVYWYQQSLDQGLQFLIQYYNGEERAKGNILERFSAQQFPDLHSELNLSSLELGDSALYFCASSDDRAWNSPLHFGNGTRLTVT.